This T cell receptor (beta chain) was documented in a study of blood T cell repertoires in COVID-19. Study background: Italy, Spain and the United States were the sources of the convalescent and acute COVID-19 samples.

Clones were sequenced by immunoSEQ multiplex PCR, and TCRdb holds only the in-frame ones, with some missing. This table has about 320,000 clones, almost 85% appearing once. J was trimmed by 1 base and V by 2 bases; bases with no gene match: 0. The CDR3 is 15 residues long. Germline V CDR1 and CDR2: WNHNN, SYGVQD (reference sequence). The clonotype comes from a human donor in a cohort sampled during active COVID-19. V usage is TRBV10-1 and J usage is TRBJ2-3, with 10 bases matching TRBD2. The sequenced sample was peripheral blood. The CDR3 region is CASSESGGGTDTQYF. In DNA form, the CDR3 reads TGCGCCAGCAGTGAGAGCGGGGGGGGCACAGATACGCAGTATTTT.